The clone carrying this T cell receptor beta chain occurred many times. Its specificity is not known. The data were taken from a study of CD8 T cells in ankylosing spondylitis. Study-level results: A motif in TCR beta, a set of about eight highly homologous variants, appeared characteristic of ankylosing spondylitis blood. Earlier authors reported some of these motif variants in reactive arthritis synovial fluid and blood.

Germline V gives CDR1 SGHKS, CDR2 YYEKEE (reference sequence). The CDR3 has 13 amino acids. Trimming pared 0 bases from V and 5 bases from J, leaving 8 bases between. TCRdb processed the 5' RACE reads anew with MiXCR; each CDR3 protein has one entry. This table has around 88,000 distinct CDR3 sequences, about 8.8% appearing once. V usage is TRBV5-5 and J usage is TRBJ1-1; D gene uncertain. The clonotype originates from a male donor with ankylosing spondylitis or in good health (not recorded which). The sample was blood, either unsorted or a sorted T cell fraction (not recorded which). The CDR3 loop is CASSLAGRTEAFF. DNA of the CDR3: TGTGCCAGCAGCTTGGCGGGGAGGACTGAAGCTTTCTTT.